The 14 T cell receptor beta chains given below trace back to one sample, sequenced in a study of regulatory T cells in long-lasting Graves disease. Relying on iRepertoire HTBI primers and Arm-PCR of CDR3 regions, the team built TCR beta libraries. TCRdb used MiXCR to reprocess the multiplex PCR reads, holding one entry per CDR3 protein. The table has about 460,000 distinct CDR3 sequences, 12% to 15% seen once. The time point denotes: newly diagnosed GD, antithyroid drugs for less than 3 months. The TCR library was made from RNA extracted from PBMCs. The same specimen was also included in a second study, on T cells in Graves' hyperthyroidism and ophthalmopathy.

The source was peripheral blood mononuclear cells (PBMCs), collected at new diagnosis, from a patient treated with antithyroid drugs. These receptors came from a woman aged 50 to 60 with Graves disease.

This chain links TRBV19 with TRBJ2-5; D not certain. CDR1 and CDR2 from the germline V gene are LNHDA and SQIVND (reference sequence). V lost 5 bases to trimming and J lost 5 bases, with 15 bases between them. The CDR3 has 14 residues. CDR3 residues: CASSSLDARETQYF. The CDR3 nucleotides are TGTGCCAGTAGTTCGCTAGACGCGCGGGAGACCCAGTACTTC.

The genes are TRBV5-1 and TRBJ2-1; tentatively, D is TRBD1 (7 bases). V gave up 9 bases and J gave up 6 bases, with 19 bases separating them. Per the germline V gene, CDR1 is SGHRS and CDR2 is YFSETQ. There are 14 residues in the CDR3. In nucleotides, the CDR3 is TGCGCCACCAGGGGGACTCTCAACTCCAATGAGCAGTTCTTC. Encoded protein: CATRGTLNSNEQFF.

This clonotype has a count of ten or more. The CDR3 spells CASSPSTGGYEQYF. CDR3 nucleotide sequence: TGTGCCAGCAGTCCCTCGACAGGGGGCTACGAGCAGTACTTC. The chain couples TRBV28 to TRBJ2-7; 9 nucleotides agree with TRBD1. The germline gives CDR1 MDHEN, CDR2 SYDVKM. The CDR3 has 14 residues. The ends lost 5 bases at V and 3 bases at J; junction bases unmatched: 5.

This clonotype was recorded at least ten times. The V and J genes are TRBV5-1 and TRBJ1-3; no clear D. The germline V gene has CDR1 SGHRS and CDR2 YFSETQ. V gave up 1 base and J gave up 0 bases, with 8 bases separating them. This CDR3 is 15 amino acids long. CDR3 sequence: CASSLNSYSGNTIYF. In DNA form, the CDR3 reads TGCGCCAGCAGCTTGAACAGCTACTCTGGAAACACCATATATTTT.

This clonotype was observed a handful of times. The gene calls are TRBV28 and TRBJ2-5; 8 bases are a match to TRBD1. V shed 6 bases, J shed 3 bases, and the junction held 6 bases outside the gene matches. CDR1 and CDR2 (germline): MDHEN, SYDVKM. The CDR3 has 14 residues. The CDR3 sequence: CASSPWDRKETQYF. CDR3 nucleotide sequence: TGTGCCAGCAGCCCCTGGGACAGGAAAGAGACCCAGTACTTC.

In its sample, this clonotype was seen a few times. In DNA form, the CDR3 reads TGCGCCAGCAGCTCAAGCGGGATCGAGCAGTTCTTC. Protein product: CASSSSGIEQFF. The chain uses TRBV5-1 and TRBJ2-7, with 7 bases identical to TRBD2. The J call is uncertain, as TRBJ2-1 better fits the DNA end. The CDR3 totals 12 residues. The V gene's germline CDR1 is SGHRS and CDR2 YFSETQ.

This rearrangement joins TRBV3-1 to TRBJ2-5; 8 positions match TRBD2. After removal of 0 bases from V and 10 bases from J, the junction contained 4 bases not matched to a gene. This CDR3 has 13 amino acids. Germline values: CDR1 LGHDT, CDR2 YNNKEL (reference sequence). The CDR3: CASSQDRSGNQYF. The CDR3 DNA reads TGTGCCAGCAGCCAAGATCGTAGCGGGAACCAGTACTTC.

This clonotype appeared a few times. The rearrangement uses TRBV6-1 and TRBJ1-3; D is undetermined. Germline CDR1 and CDR2: MNHNS and SASEGT. V lost 6 bases and J lost 0, with 9 bases in between. The CDR3 extends over 14 amino acids. The CDR3 nucleotides read TGTGCCAGCAGGTGGCCAAGCTCTGGAAACACCATATATTTT. Its protein is CASRWPSSGNTIYF.

V usage is TRBV18 and J usage is TRBJ2-5; 9 bases fit TRBD1. The trim removed 0 bases at V and 4 bases at J, leaving 6 bases unmatched. Germline lookup yields CDR1 KGHSH and CDR2 LQKENI. CDR3 length: 16 amino acids. The CDR3, as DNA: TGTGCCAGCTCACCACCAAGAAGACAGGGGGTAGAGACCCAGTACTTC. Encoded protein: CASSPPRRQGVETQYF.

This clonotype was counted between two and nine times. The chain carries TRBV10-1 and TRBJ2-1, with D perhaps matching TRBD1 (5 bases). V gave up 3 bases and J gave up 7 bases, with 16 bases separating them. Germline lookup yields CDR1 WNHNN and CDR2 SYGVQD (reference sequence). The CDR3 is made up of 15 amino acids. The CDR3 DNA reads as TGCGCCAGCAGTGATTACTCCGGCAGGGCTAATGAGCAGTTCTTC. Its translation: CASSDYSGRANEQFF.

Worth noting for this clonotype: The junction and the germline gene differ at one end; a read error may be behind it. J is TRBJ2-7 and V is TRBV7-9, with D hard to call. The CDR3 consists of 11 residues. In germline, CDR1 is SEHNR, CDR2 FQNEAQ (reference sequence). Here the CDR3 DNA reads TGTGGCAGCAGCTTAGGCTACGAGCAGTACTTC. The encoded protein is CGSSLGYEQYF.

This clonotype was picked up a small number of times. This chain connects TRBV10-3 to TRBJ1-6; 8 positions match TRBD1. CDR1 ENHRY and CDR2 SYGVKD come from the germline V gene. The V and J ends lost 5 bases and 5 bases, in that order; junction bases with no gene match: 2. The CDR3 has 14 amino acids. CDR3 sequence: CAISLTGDNSPLHF. The CDR3 region has the DNA TGTGCCATCAGTCTGACAGGGGATAATTCACCCCTCCACTTT.

This clonotype appeared many times. V and J are TRBV28 and TRBJ2-1; 8 nucleotides line up with TRBD2. Germline V gene lookup returns CDR1 MDHEN and CDR2 SYDVKM. V trimming: 7 bases; J trimming: 6 bases; junction bases outside the gene matches: 11. CDR3 size: 15 residues. CDR3 nucleotide sequence: TGTGCCAGCACCCTGAGCGGGAGAGGTATCAATGAGCAGTTCTTC. Its protein is CASTLSGRGINEQFF.

This clonotype was detected a few times. The chain has TRBV10-3 and TRBJ2-5; no firm D call. V was shortened by 4 bases and J by 2 bases, with 14 bases between the two germline ends. CDR3 length: 15 residues. The germline CDR1 and CDR2 sequences are ENHRY and SYGVKD. This CDR3 is CAISATSSGQETQYF. CDR3 sequence (DNA): TGTGCCATCAGTGCCACCTCATCTGGGCAAGAGACCCAGTACTTC.